This T cell receptor (beta chain) was sequenced during a study of post-analysis software for immune sequencing data. Study details: The courses of disease that were included comprised relapsing-remitting, secondary progressive and progressive-relapsing multiple sclerosis. Whole-study results and caveats: Relative to controls, patients with multiple sclerosis showed significantly lower normalized Chao1 diversity. Samples from one preparation batch, clustered by F measure, grouped strongly together. A few TRBV segments occurring more often in patients than controls included TRBV5-6, TRBV5-1 and TRBV20-1.

Unique-molecular-identifier-tagged TCR beta cDNA libraries were used. T cells numbering about 0.9 to 10 million yielded cDNA molecules that totaled around 500,000. Each CDR3 protein is one row after TCRdb ran MiXCR on the PCR reads. This sample has hundreds of thousands of distinct CDR3 sequences; just under 30% occur once, and the top ten carry more than 0.55%. The J segment lost 7 bases and the V segment lost 2 bases, leaving 8 bases of the junction unmatched. Germline assignment: CDR1 LNHNV and CDR2 YYDKDF (reference sequence). The CDR3 length is 16 residues. This clonotype was seen only once. What it binds is unknown.

Sequencing input: blood. V and J are TRBV15 and TRBJ1-4; 9 nucleotides line up with TRBD1. The sequence was obtained from a girl aged 10-17 years with multiple sclerosis. In DNA form, the CDR3 reads TGTGCCACCAGCAGACCGGGCCCGGGACAGGGTGAAAAACTGTTTTTT. It is translated as CATSRPGPGQGEKLFF.